This TCR beta chain was sequenced during a study of molecular identifiers for immune sequencing clone quantification. Study results and limitations: Highly expanded clone sizes could be underestimated by identical TCR molecules that share a barcode. Whereas naive cells kept under 1% of molecules in clones above 20 RNA copies, such clones held over 97% in effectors.

This clonotype has ten or more counts. Its antigen remains unidentified. From the PCR reads, TCRdb called clonotypes with MiXCR, one entry per CDR3 protein. Of more than 70,000 distinct CDR3 sequences listed, about 21% were seen once; the top ten hold 1.1%. Germline V lookup: CDR1 LNHNV, CDR2 YYDKDF (reference sequence). Trimming stripped 4 bases from V and 3 bases from J, with 15 bases between. CDR3 length: 16 amino acids. The sequencing input was naive CD8+ T cells from blood, with Jurkat cell RNA spiked in. Indicated subset: FACS-sorted CD8+CD4-CCR7+CD45RA+ naive T cells. This chain joins TRBV15 and TRBJ1-4; tentative D call: TRBD1 (5 bases). The source is a human donor in good health. Some libraries in this study had Jurkat cell RNA spiked in. The chain's CDR3 is CATSIGHRAPNEKLFF. DNA of the CDR3: TGTGCCACCAGCATCGGACACAGAGCGCCTAATGAAAAACTGTTTTTT.